The present TCR beta chain was sequenced within a study of shared clonotypes between healthy human individuals. Trimming stripped 4 bases from V and 1 base from J, with 13 bases between. CDR1 GTSNPN and CDR2 SVGIG come from the germline V gene (reference sequence). This CDR3 has 14 residues. Original processing notes: ImmunoSEQ only sent back junction sequences with no quality scores, so filtering was done differently. Assay: immunoSEQ multiplex PCR; the TCRdb copy retains only in-frame clones and omits some. For V, J and clone size, that table is used; D and trimming come from the DNA. The sample lists 600,000 to 750,000 clones, about two thirds occurring once. In its sample, this clone was seen a few times.

The sample was memory CD4+ T cells sorted from blood. Regarding subset: CD45RA-negative fraction. The V gene is TRBV30, the J gene TRBJ2-5, with a tentative D call TRBD2 (7 bases). The origin of this receptor is a woman between 25 and 40 years old in good health. CDR3 in amino acids: CAWKRGGPQETQYF. CDR3 bases: TGTGCCTGGAAGAGGGGGGGGCCCCAAGAGACCCAGTACTTC. Complete variable domain (other parts from reference TRBV30 and TRBJ2-5): SQTIHQWPATLVQPVGSPLSLECTVEGTSNPNLYWYRQAAGRGLQLLFYSVGIGQISSEVPQNLSASRPQDRQFILSSKKLLLSDSGFYLCAWKRGGPQETQYFGPGTRLLVL.